This TCR beta chain stems from a study of beta chain features in type 1 diabetes listed by TCRdb under 2018. Concerning the study at large: Mean age, gender distribution, total cell number and subset yield were not different between patients and healthy donors. Whereas all 30 or so donors provided naive and central memory subsets, regulatory and stem cell-like memory subsets were isolated from just 8 patients and roughly eight healthy donors. A total of 85 million to 140 million sorted cells were examined across all samples, and a strong correlation was observed between cell number per subset and RNA yield. In the study, recently diagnosed type 1 diabetes patients and matched healthy donors were compared on the TCRB repertoires of their sorted circulating CD4+ T cell subsets. General study outcomes and caveats: Naive, central memory and regulatory TCRB repertoires appeared to be more similar among patients than among healthy donors. In all four CD4+ subsets, TCRB CDR3 length was moderately but significantly shorter in type 1 diabetes patients. Fewer insertions and more nucleotide deletions at VDJ recombination sites were observed in patients with type 1 diabetes, implying thymic rearrangement abnormalities. Only small numbers of individuals were included in the HLA sub-analyses, which left unresolved whether HLA type had any influence on TCRB rearrangement. Because cDNA was sequenced instead of genomic DNA, activated cells with high expression could be over-represented, although the groups did not differ in activation or CD3 levels. PCR might favor shorter templates, but patient and control samples were amplified and corrected together, so any skew would affect both groups equally.

A single peripheral blood draw of around 0.11 L on average was collected from each donor into heparinised tubes. A BD FACSAria II was used to sort naive, central memory, regulatory and stem cell-like memory CD4+ T cells with a panel that included CD45RO, CCR7, CD25, CD127, CD95 and CD27. A purity above 95% was achieved for all sorted populations. PBMCs were isolated right away by Lymphoprep density gradient centrifugation and were stained directly, without culture. To minimize batch effects, samples were stained and sorted in pairs, one healthy donor with one patient per experiment. The CDR3 holds 14 amino acids from the cysteine to the phenylalanine. This entry keeps only the CDR3 DNA: 42 bases, framed from base 1. The germline V gene encodes CDR1 GTSNPN and CDR2 SVGIG (reference sequence). A distance of 16 bases separates the germline ends of V and J, which lose 4 bases and 4 bases respectively.

The High Capacity cDNA Reverse Transcription Kit was used to reverse transcribe all of the isolated RNA, meaning that expressed TCRB transcripts were what got sequenced. Deep immunoSEQ sequencing was applied to naive, central memory and regulatory T cell samples, giving an average of around 3.8 million total reads per sample. Sorted cells were lysed in RLT buffer and RNA was extracted with DNase-treated RNeasy Micro or Mini kits, depending on cell number. Each cell subset was processed on its own to prevent cross-contamination, while patient and healthy donor samples were processed together. Using the immunoSEQ multiplex PCR, TCRB sequences were amplified from cDNA into 87-bp fragments spanning the CDR3 region. Amplicons were sequenced on the Illumina HiSeq platform. As for the original processing: PCR bias was computationally corrected using synthetic template baselines, reads within Hamming distance 2 were collapsed, and singletons that could not be merged were discarded. Reads were aligned against IMGT to assign V, D and J genes, CDR3 length and insertions or deletions at six rearrangement sites. Within each subset, clonotype counts were normalized to sorted cell number, after which true diversity and Gini coefficients were computed with the tcR R package. Repertoire sharing was quantified using the overlap coefficient calculated on TCRB nucleotide sequences. As a proxy for the pre-selection repertoire, out-of-frame TCRB sequences from naive cells were analyzed. Drawn from immuneACCESS, this table holds only the in-frame rearrangements with V and J called that TCRdb kept. Clones are partly lost; checked studies trace under half to an unresolved V gene and leave the rest unexplained. V and J calls and clone size are as listed in that table; D and trimming were resolved from the DNA. This sample is represented by some 640,000 clones; around 15% of them were singletons. Jointly, the top ten make up roughly 0.04% of the sample.

With regard to this clone: Its binding antigen is unknown. No qualities accompany the bases; no much larger clone lies one base away.

This sequence uses TRBV30 and TRBJ1-2; TRBD1 is a possible D gene, resting on 6 matching bases. Sequencing used naive CD4+ T cells from blood. The intended sense of this specimen's cell subset or site label: true naive CD4+ T cells. The receptor was isolated from a man aged 18 to 30 with type 1 diabetes. The bases are TGTGCCTGGACCACACAGGGAATAAGCTATGGCTACACCTTC. Its product reads: CAWTTQGISYGYTF.